The source of this T cell receptor beta chain is a study of blood T cells in healthy people across ages. A second PCR, run for about 6 to 11 cycles, used a sample-barcoded 5' primer plus a J-beta primer mix. Every single cDNA molecule received a tag from a template-switch adaptor with 12 random nucleotides. All samples yielded 2.5 million or more CDR3-containing paired-end reads. One entry per CDR3 protein results from TCRdb running MiXCR on the 5' RACE reads. The sample contains under 2 million distinct CDR3 sequences, about 31% of which appear only once. There are a few counts of this clonotype. Its antigen remains unknown. V lost 2 bases and J lost 1, with 6 bases in between. Germline V gives CDR1 ENHRY, CDR2 SYGVKD. This CDR3 has 13 residues. Study observations and caveats: Significant beta diversity loss was already apparent by age roughly 43, declining roughly linearly.

The receptor was derived from a woman younger than 45 in good health. The chain carries TRBV10-3 and TRBJ2-7; the D gene could be TRBD1 or TRBD2 (5 bases each). Sample: blood. The CDR3 here is CAISEEGSYEQYF. In DNA, the CDR3 is TGTGCCATCAGTGAGGAGGGGTCCTACGAGCAGTACTTC.